The 10 T cell receptor beta chains listed next were all sequenced from one sample in a study of blood T cell repertoires in COVID-19. Generated by immunoSEQ multiplex PCR, the TCRdb table keeps only in-frame clones and is missing some. The profile shows approximately 150,000 clones, approximately 90% of them singletons. The sample was peripheral blood. The receptors stem from a human donor in a cohort sampled during active COVID-19.

The rearrangement joins TRBV3-1 (or the pseudogene TRBV3-2) to TRBJ1-4; D unresolved. Germline V gene sequence: CDR1 LGHDT, CDR2 YNNKEL (reference sequence). Trimming took off 1 base at V and 6 bases at J, with 6 bases between the two ends. The CDR3 spans 13 residues. The CDR3 loop reads CASSQAGDEKLFF. DNA of the CDR3: TGTGCCAGCAGCCAAGCCGGGGATGAAAAACTGTTTTTT.

The CDR3 protein is CASSPSGTSGSSQETQYF. In DNA form, the CDR3 reads TGTGCCAGTAGTCCCTCTGGGACTAGCGGTTCCTCCCAAGAGACCCAGTACTTC. The chain carries TRBV19 and TRBJ2-5, with TRBD2 identical over 11 bases. Germline CDR1 LNHDA, CDR2 SQIVND (reference sequence). Losses at the gene ends were 5 bases for V and 1 base for J; bases not matched to a gene: 12. CDR3 length equals 18 residues.

This rearrangement joins TRBV5-6 to TRBJ2-1; D perhaps matches TRBD2 (5 bases). V gave up 6 bases and J gave up 6 bases, with 16 bases separating them. Germline V CDR1 and CDR2: SGHDT, YYEEEE. The CDR3 loop spans 14 amino acids. The CDR3 loop reads CASTARDFVNEQFF. The CDR3 bases are TGTGCCAGCACGGCGAGGGATTTCGTCAATGAGCAGTTCTTC. The full variable domain, in which reference TRBV5-6 and TRBJ2-1 provide the parts outside the CDR3, is DAGVTQSPTHLIKTRGQQVTLRCSPKSGHDTVSWYQQALGQGPQFIFQYYEEEERQRGNFPDRFSGHQFPNYSSELNVNALLLGDSALYLCASTARDFVNEQFFGPGTRLTVL.

V is TRBV18 and J is TRBJ2-3; 7 bases are a match to TRBD1. The CDR3 has 14 residues. The V segment lost 5 bases and the J segment 9 bases; nucleotides outside the gene matches: 11. Germline loops: CDR1 KGHSH, CDR2 LQKENI. The DNA for the CDR3 is TGTGCCAGCTCAGCAACAGAACAGGGGTACACGCAGTATTTT. Translated, it gives CASSATEQGYTQYF. Filled out from reference TRBV18 and TRBJ2-3, the complete variable domain reads NAGVMQNPRHLVRRRGQEARLRCSPMKGHSHVYWYRQLPEEGLKFMVYLQKENIIDESGMPKERFSAEFPKEGPSILRIQQVVRGDSAAYFCASSATEQGYTQYFGPGTRLTVL.

This chain connects TRBV5-1 to TRBJ2-5; possibly TRBD1 for D (6 bases). V was trimmed by 0 bases and J by 2 bases, leaving 8 bases between them. Per the germline V gene, CDR1 is SGHRS and CDR2 is YFSETQ. The CDR3 covers 14 residues. The CDR3, as DNA: TGCGCCAGCAGCTTGGGGGGGACACAAGAGACCCAGTACTTC. It specifies CASSLGGTQETQYF.

In its sample, this clone was seen once. V gene TRBV11-3 combines with J gene TRBJ2-7; 12 nucleotides agree with TRBD1. Germline loops: CDR1 SGHNT, CDR2 YENEEA. Trimming took 4 bases from V and 5 from J; bases not matched to a gene: 6. The CDR3 has 15 residues. The CDR3 region has the DNA TGTGCCAGCAGCTCTCCGGGACAGGGGGCAAACGAGCAGTACTTC. Translation gives CASSSPGQGANEQYF.

This clone was counted a few times. The rearrangement joins TRBV11-2 to TRBJ2-7; 8 nucleotides match TRBD2. The CDR3 is 14 residues long. The germline V gene has CDR1 SGHAT and CDR2 FQNNGV. V shed 5 bases and J 4 bases; nucleotides not matched to a gene: 7. In nucleotides, the CDR3 is TGTGCCAGCAGCCCGGGACTAGTTACTTACGAGCAGTACTTC. It yields the protein CASSPGLVTYEQYF.

V usage is TRBV7-2 and J usage is TRBJ1-4; 8 nucleotides align to TRBD1. The CDR3 is made up of 13 amino acids. The J segment lost 8 bases and the V segment lost 4 bases, leaving 3 bases of the junction unmatched. The germline gives CDR1 SGHTA, CDR2 FQGNSA. CDR3 DNA sequence: TGTGCCAGCAGCTCCAGGACAGGGGAAAAACTGTTTTTT. This encodes CASSSRTGEKLFF. Together with reference TRBV7-2 and TRBJ1-4, the CDR3 gives the full variable domain: GAGVSQSPSNKVTEKGKDVELRCDPISGHTALYWYRQSLGQGLEFLIYFQGNSAPDKSGLPSDRFSAERTGGSVSTLTIQRTQQEDSAVYLCASSSRTGEKLFFGSGTQLSVL.

The rearrangement links TRBV19 to TRBJ1-3; 7 nucleotides agree with TRBD1. The junction had 10 bases not matched to a gene; V was cut back by 2 bases and J by 0 bases. Per germline, CDR1 LNHDA and CDR2 SQIVND (reference sequence). This CDR3 spans 18 amino acids. CDR3 coding DNA: TGTGCCAGTAGTATAACCCGACAGGGCCTCAGCTCTGGAAACACCATATATTTT. This sequence encodes CASSITRQGLSSGNTIYF. The full variable domain, rest sourced from reference TRBV19 and TRBJ1-3, is DGGITQSPKYLFRKEGQNVTLSCEQNLNHDAMYWYRQDPGQGLRLIYYSQIVNDFQKGDIAEGYSVSREKKESFPLTVTSAQKNPTAFYLCASSITRQGLSSGNTIYFGEGSWLTVV.

The gene calls are TRBV9 and TRBJ2-3; D perhaps matches TRBD1 (6 bases). Trimming removed 1 base from V and 6 bases from J, with 9 bases in between. Germline CDR1 reads SGDLS; CDR2 reads YYNGEE. This CDR3 spans 13 amino acids. CDR3 sequence reads: CASSVNRVDTQYF. CDR3 in DNA: TGTGCCAGCAGCGTAAACAGGGTGGATACGCAGTATTTT.